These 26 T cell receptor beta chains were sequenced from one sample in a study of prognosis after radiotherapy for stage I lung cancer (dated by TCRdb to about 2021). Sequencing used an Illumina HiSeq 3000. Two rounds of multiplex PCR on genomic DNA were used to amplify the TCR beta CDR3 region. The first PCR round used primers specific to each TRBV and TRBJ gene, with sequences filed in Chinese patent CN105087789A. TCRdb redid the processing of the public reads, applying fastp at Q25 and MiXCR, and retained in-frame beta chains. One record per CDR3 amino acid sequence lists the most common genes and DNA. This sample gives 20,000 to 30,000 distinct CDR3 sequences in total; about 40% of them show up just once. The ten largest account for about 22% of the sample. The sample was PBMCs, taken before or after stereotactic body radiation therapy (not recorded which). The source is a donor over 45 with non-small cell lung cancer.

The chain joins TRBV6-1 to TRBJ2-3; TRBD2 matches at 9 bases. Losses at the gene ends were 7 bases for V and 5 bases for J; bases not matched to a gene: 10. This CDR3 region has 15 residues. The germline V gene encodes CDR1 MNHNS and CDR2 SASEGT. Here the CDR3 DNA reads TGTGCCAGCAACAGGGCGGGGGGGCCTGTAGATACGCAGTATTTT. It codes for CASNRAGGPVDTQYF.

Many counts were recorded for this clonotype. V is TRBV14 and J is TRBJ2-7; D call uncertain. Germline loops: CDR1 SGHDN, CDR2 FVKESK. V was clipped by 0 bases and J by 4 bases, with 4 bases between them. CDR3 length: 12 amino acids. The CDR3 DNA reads TGTGCCAGCAGCCAAGATCGGTACGAGCAGTACTTC. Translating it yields CASSQDRYEQYF.

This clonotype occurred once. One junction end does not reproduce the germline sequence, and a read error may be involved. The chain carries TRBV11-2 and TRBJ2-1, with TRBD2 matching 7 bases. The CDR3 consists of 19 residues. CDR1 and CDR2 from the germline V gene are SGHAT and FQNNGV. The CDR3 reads CVSSLEPSSRGSSYNEQFF. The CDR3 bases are TGTGTCAGCAGCTTAGAGCCCTCGTCACGCGGGAGCTCCTACAATGAGCAGTTCTTC. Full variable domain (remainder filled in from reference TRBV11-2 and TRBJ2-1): EAGVAQSPRYKIIEKRQSVAFWCNPISGHATLYWYQQILGQGPKLLIQFQNNGVVDDSQLPKDRFSAERLKGVDSTLKIQPAKLEDSAVYLCVSSLEPSSRGSSYNEQFFGPGTRLTVL.

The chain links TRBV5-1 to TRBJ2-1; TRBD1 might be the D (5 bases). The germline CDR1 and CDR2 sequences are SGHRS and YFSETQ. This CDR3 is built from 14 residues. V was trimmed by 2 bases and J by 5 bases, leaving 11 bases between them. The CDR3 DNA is TGCGCCAGCAGCTTACGACAGATCCACAATGAGCAGTTCTTC. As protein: CASSLRQIHNEQFF.

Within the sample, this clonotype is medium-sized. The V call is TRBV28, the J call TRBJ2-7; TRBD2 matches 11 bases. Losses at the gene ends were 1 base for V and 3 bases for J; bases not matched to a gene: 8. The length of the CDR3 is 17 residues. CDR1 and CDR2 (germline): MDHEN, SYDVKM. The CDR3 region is CASSLLWGTSGNYEQYF. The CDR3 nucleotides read TGTGCCAGCAGTTTATTGTGGGGGACTAGCGGTAACTACGAGCAGTACTTC.

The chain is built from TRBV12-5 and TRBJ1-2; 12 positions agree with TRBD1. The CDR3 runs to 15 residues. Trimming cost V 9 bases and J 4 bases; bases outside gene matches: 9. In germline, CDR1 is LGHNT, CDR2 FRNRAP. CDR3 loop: CASRSWGQGAYGYTF. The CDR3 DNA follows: TGTGCTAGCCGATCCTGGGGACAGGGGGCCTATGGCTACACCTTC.

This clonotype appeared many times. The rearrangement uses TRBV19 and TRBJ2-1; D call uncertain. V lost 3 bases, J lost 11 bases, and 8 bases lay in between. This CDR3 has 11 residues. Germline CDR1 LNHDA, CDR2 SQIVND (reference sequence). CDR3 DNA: TGTGCCAGTAGTATTGGCGGCCAGCAGTTCTTC. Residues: CASSIGGQQFF. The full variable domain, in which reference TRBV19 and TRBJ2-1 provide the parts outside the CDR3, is DGGITQSPKYLFRKEGQNVTLSCEQNLNHDAMYWYRQDPGQGLRLIYYSQIVNDFQKGDIAEGYSVSREKKESFPLTVTSAQKNPTAFYLCASSIGGQQFFGPGTRLTVL.

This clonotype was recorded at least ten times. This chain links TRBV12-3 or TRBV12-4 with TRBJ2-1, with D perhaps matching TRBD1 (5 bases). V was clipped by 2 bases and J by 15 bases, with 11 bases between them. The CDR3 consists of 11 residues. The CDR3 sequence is CASSLRQGPFF. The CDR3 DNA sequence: TGTGCCAGCAGTTTAAGGCAGGGCCCGTTCTTC.

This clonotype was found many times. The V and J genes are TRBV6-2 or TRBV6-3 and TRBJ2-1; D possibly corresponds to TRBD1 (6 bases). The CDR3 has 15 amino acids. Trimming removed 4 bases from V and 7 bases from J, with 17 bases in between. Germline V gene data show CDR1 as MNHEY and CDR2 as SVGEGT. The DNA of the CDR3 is TGTGCCAGCAGTTCCAGGGACACCCCAGGAAATGAGCAGTTCTTC. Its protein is CASSSRDTPGNEQFF.

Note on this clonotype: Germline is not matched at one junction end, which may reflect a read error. This CDR3 reads CASSVAGQGSYNEQLF. Here the CDR3 DNA reads TGTGCCAGCAGCGTCGCGGGACAGGGATCGTACAATGAGCAGTTATTC. The chain links TRBV9 to TRBJ2-1, with TRBD1 matching 9 bases. Germline lookup yields CDR1 SGDLS and CDR2 YYNGEE. The CDR3 extends over 16 amino acids.

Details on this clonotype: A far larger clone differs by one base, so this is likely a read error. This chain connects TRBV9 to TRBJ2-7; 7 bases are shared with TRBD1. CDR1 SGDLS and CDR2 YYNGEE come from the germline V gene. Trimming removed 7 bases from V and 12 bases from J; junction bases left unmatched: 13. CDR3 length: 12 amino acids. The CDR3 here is CASEGTEETRYF. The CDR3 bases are TGTGCCAGCGAGGGGACAGAAGAGACCCGGTACTTC.

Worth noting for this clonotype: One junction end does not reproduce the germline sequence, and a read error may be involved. CDR3: CASRTGLAVSSGANVLTF. In DNA form, the CDR3 reads TGTGCCAGCAGAACCGGACTAGCGGTCAGCTCTGGGGCCAATGTCCTGACTTTC. The rearrangement uses TRBV6-2 or TRBV6-3 and TRBJ2-6; TRBD2 matches at 10 bases. Germline assignment: CDR1 MNHEY and CDR2 SVGEGT. The CDR3 loop spans 18 amino acids.

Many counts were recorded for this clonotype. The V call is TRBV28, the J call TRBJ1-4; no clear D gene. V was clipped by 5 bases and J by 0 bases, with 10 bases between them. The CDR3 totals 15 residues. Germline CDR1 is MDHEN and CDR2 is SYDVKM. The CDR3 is CASSGAATTNEKLFF. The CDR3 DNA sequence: TGTGCCAGCAGTGGCGCAGCCACAACTAATGAAAAACTGTTTTTT.

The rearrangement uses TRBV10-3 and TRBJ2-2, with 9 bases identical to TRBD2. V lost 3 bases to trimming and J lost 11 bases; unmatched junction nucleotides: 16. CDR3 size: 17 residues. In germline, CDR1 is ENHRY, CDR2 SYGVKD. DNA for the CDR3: TGTGCCATCAGTGACCTAGCGGGATGGCCGGGTGGCGGCGAGCTGTTTTTT. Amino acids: CAISDLAGWPGGGELFF.

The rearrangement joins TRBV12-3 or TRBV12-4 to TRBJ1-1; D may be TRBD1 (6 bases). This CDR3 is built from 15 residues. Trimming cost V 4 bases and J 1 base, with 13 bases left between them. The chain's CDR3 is CASSSTGTSNTEAFF. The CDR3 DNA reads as TGTGCCAGCAGTTCCACCGGGACATCGAACACTGAAGCTTTCTTT.

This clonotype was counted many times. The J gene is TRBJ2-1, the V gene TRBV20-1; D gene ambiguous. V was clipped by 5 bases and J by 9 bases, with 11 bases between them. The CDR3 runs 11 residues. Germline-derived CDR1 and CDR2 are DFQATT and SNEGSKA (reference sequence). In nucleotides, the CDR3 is TGCAGTGCTTTCTATGACTTTGAGCAGTTCTTC. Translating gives CSAFYDFEQFF.

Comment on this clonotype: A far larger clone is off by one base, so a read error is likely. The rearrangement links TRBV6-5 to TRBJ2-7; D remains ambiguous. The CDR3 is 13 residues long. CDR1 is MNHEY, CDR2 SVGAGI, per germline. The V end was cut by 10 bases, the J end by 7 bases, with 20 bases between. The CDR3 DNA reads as TGTGCCATCAGCCTGGGGTCAGCCGGAGAGCAGTACTTC. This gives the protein CAISLGSAGEQYF.

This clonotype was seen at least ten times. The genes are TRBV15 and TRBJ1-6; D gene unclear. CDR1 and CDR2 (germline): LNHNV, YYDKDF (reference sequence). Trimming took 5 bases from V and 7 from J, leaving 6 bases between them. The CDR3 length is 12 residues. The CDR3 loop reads CATSSRNSPLHF. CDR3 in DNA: TGTGCCACCAGCTCACGAAATTCACCCCTCCACTTT.

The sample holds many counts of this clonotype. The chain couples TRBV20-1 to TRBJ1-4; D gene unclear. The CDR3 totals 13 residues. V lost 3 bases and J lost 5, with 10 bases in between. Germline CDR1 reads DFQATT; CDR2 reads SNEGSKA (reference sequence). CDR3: CSASGVKNEKLFF. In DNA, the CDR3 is TGCAGTGCTAGTGGAGTGAAGAATGAAAAACTGTTTTTT.

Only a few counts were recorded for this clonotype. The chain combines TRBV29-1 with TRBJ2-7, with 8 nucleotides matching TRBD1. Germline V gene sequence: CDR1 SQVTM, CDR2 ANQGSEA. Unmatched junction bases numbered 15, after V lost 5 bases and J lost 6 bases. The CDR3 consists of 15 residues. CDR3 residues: CSVFSFGTGSPEQYF. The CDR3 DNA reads TGCAGCGTTTTCAGTTTTGGGACAGGTTCCCCCGAGCAGTACTTC.

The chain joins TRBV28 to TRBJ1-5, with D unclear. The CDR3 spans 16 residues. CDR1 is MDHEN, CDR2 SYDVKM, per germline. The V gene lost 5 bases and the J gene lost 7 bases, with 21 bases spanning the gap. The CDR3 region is CASSLNMGAFGQPQHF. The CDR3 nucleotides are TGTGCCAGCAGTCTAAACATGGGCGCGTTTGGCCAGCCCCAGCATTTT.

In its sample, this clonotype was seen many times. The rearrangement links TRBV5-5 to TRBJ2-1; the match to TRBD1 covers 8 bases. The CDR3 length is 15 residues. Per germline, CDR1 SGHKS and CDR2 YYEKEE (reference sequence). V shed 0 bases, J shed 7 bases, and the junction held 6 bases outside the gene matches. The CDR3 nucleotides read TGTGCCAGCAGCTTGGAGGTGTACAGGGGGAATGAGCAGTTCTTC. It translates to CASSLEVYRGNEQFF.

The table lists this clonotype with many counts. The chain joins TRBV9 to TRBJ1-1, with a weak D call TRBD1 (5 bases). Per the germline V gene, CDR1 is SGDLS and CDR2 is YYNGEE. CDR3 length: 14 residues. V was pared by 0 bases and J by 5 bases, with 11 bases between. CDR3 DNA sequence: TGTGCCAGCAGCGTAGGACAGCGTAGTACTGAAGCTTTCTTT. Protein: CASSVGQRSTEAFF. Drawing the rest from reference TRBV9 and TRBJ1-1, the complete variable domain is DSGVTQTPKHLITATGQRVTLRCSPRSGDLSVYWYQQSLDQGLQFLIQYYNGEERAKGNILERFSAQQFPDLHSELNLSSLELGDSALYFCASSVGQRSTEAFFGQGTRLTVV.

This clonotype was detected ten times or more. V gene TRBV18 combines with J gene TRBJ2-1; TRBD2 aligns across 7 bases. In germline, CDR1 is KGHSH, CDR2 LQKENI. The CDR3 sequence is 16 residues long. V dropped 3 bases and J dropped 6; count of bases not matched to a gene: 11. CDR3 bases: TGTGCCAGCTCACCCGAAGGGGCGGGAGCAAGCAATGAGCAGTTCTTC. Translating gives CASSPEGAGASNEQFF.

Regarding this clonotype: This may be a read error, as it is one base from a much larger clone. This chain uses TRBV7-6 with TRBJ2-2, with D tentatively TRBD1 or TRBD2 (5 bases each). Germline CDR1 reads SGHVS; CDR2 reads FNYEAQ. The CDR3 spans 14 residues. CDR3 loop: CASSIIVGAGDLFF. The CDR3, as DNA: TGTGCCAGCAGCATAATCGTAGGGGCCGGGGATCTGTTTTTT.

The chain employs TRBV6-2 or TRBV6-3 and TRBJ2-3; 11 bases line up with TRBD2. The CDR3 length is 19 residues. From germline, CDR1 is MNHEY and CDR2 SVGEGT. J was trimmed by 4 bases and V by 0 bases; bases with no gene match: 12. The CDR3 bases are TGTGCCAGCAGTTACTCGAAGACTAGCGGGATAGTAAGGGCAGATACGCAGTATTTT. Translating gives CASSYSKTSGIVRADTQYF.